The 26 T cell receptor beta chains listed next were all sequenced from one sample in a study of T-cell memory formation after mild COVID-19. TCRdb re-analysed the 5' RACE reads in MiXCR, keeping a single row per CDR3 protein. The repertoire holds roughly 480,000 distinct CDR3 sequences, roughly 23% seen once, with 9.5% to 15% in the top ten. The sample taken for sequencing was PBMCs or a T cell subset sorted from them (not recorded which). Source of these receptors: an adult woman who had mild COVID-19 (a few samples of this study predate the infection). Cell type and time point are not known.

Comment on this clonotype: Relative to the germline gene, one junction end is altered; a read error may explain this. The chain recombines TRBV20-1 with TRBJ2-1, with D unresolved. CDR1 DFQATT and CDR2 SNEGSKA come from the germline V gene (reference sequence). The CDR3 spans 15 residues. This chain's CDR3 is CGARDESDSYNEQFF. The DNA for the CDR3 is TGCGGTGCTAGAGACGAATCCGACTCCTACAATGAGCAGTTCTTC.

This clonotype showed up just a few times. The J gene is TRBJ2-3, the V gene TRBV3-1, with D perhaps assigned TRBD1 or TRBD2 (6 bases each). Trimming removed 4 bases from V and 2 bases from J, with 13 bases in between. This CDR3 contains 15 residues. Per germline, CDR1 LGHDT and CDR2 YNNKEL (reference sequence). CDR3 sequence (DNA): TGTGCCAGCAGCCCGCCAGGGGACTTCACAGATACGCAGTATTTT. It yields the protein CASSPPGDFTDTQYF.

This clonotype was counted at least ten times. The chain joins TRBV5-4 to TRBJ2-1; 8 bases agree with TRBD2. This CDR3 contains 16 residues. In germline, CDR1 is SGHNT, CDR2 YYREEE (reference sequence). After removal of 2 bases from V and 0 bases from J, the junction contained 4 bases not matched to a gene. CDR3 sequence (DNA): TGTGCCAGCAGCTTACTGAGCGGGAGCTCCTACAATGAGCAGTTCTTC. Its translation: CASSLLSGSSYNEQFF.

This clonotype was found many times. This chain links TRBV5-1 with TRBJ2-1, with 7 bases that match TRBD2. The CDR3 is 16 amino acids. V dropped 4 bases and J dropped 3; count of bases not matched to a gene: 10. Per the germline V gene, CDR1 is SGHRS and CDR2 is YFSETQ. This CDR3 is CASSQATSDIYNEQFF. The CDR3 DNA sequence: TGCGCCAGCAGCCAGGCTACTAGCGACATCTACAATGAGCAGTTCTTC.

The V call is TRBV5-1, the J call TRBJ1-6; D is ambiguous. CDR3 length: 17 amino acids. In germline, CDR1 is SGHRS, CDR2 YFSETQ. Deletions cut 3 bases from V and 2 bases from J, with 15 bases between. CDR3 region: CASSYLTQTAYNSPLHF. CDR3 nucleotides: TGCGCCAGCAGCTACCTGACACAAACGGCCTATAATTCACCCCTCCACTTT.

This clonotype has just one count. The V and J genes are TRBV9 and TRBJ2-1; D may be TRBD2 (7 bases). CDR3 length equals 16 residues. Germline-derived CDR1 and CDR2 are SGDLS and YYNGEE. The V end lost 0 bases, the J end lost 7 bases, and 17 bases lay between the germline ends. DNA for the CDR3: TGTGCCAGCAGCGTAGTTGGTGGGGGGGCTAAGAATGAGCAGTTCTTC. Protein product: CASSVVGGGAKNEQFF.

The chain carries TRBV24-1 and TRBJ2-1, with 10 positions matching TRBD1. Trimming cost V 2 bases and J 6 bases; bases outside gene matches: 12. The CDR3 has 18 residues. The V gene's germline CDR1 is KGHDR and CDR2 SFDVKD. CDR3 sequence reads: CATSDWTGTGVYTNEQFF. The CDR3 DNA sequence: TGTGCCACCAGTGATTGGACGGGGACAGGGGTCTATACCAATGAGCAGTTCTTC.

This clonotype has just a few counts. For the CDR3, the DNA is TGTGCCAGCAGTACTAGCGGGCCGTCCTACGAGCAGTACTTC. This gives the protein CASSTSGPSYEQYF. V is TRBV27 and J is TRBJ2-7; 9 bases line up with TRBD2. Germline V gene sequence: CDR1 MNHEY, CDR2 SMNVEV (reference sequence). The CDR3 is 14 residues long. The trim removed 5 bases at V and 1 base at J, leaving 3 bases unmatched.

This clonotype showed up just a few times. The CDR3 sequence: CASSPRPPGTSGRVDEQFF. The CDR3 DNA follows: TGTGCCAGCTCACCACGCCCCCCCGGGACTAGCGGGAGAGTAGATGAGCAGTTCTTC. J is TRBJ2-1 and V is TRBV18, with 14 positions matching TRBD2. The CDR3 is 19 residues long. Germline assignment: CDR1 KGHSH and CDR2 LQKENI. Unmatched junction bases numbered 13, after V lost 1 base and J lost 8 bases.

This clonotype was recorded at least ten times. This chain links TRBV6-5 with TRBJ2-1; TRBD2 matches at 11 bases. CDR1 MNHEY and CDR2 SVGAGI come from the germline V gene. With V trimmed by 6 bases and J by 0 bases, 4 bases remained unmatched. The CDR3 extends over 16 amino acids. CDR3 nucleotide sequence: TGTGCCAGCAGCCTAGCGGGGGGCCCCTCCTACAATGAGCAGTTCTTC. The encoded protein is CASSLAGGPSYNEQFF.

The V and J genes are TRBV10-3 and TRBJ2-7; D unclear. The CDR3 sequence is 15 residues long. Trimming took 3 bases from V and 2 from J, leaving 14 bases between them. Germline loops: CDR1 ENHRY, CDR2 SYGVKD. The CDR3 spells CAISDSRTTTYEQYF. The CDR3 DNA is TGTGCCATCAGTGATAGTCGTACAACTACCTACGAGCAGTACTTC.

The chain couples TRBV7-2 to TRBJ2-7; 8 bases align to TRBD1. Germline-derived CDR1 and CDR2 are SGHTA and FQGNSA. This CDR3 comprises 12 residues. V shed 8 bases and J 4 bases; nucleotides not matched to a gene: 4. For the CDR3, the DNA is TGTGCCAGCGTCCAGGGGGCGTACGAGCAGTACTTC. Its protein product is CASVQGAYEQYF. Variable domain in full (rest from reference TRBV7-2 and TRBJ2-7): GAGVSQSPSNKVTEKGKDVELRCDPISGHTALYWYRQSLGQGLEFLIYFQGNSAPDKSGLPSDRFSAERTGGSVSTLTIQRTQQEDSAVYLCASVQGAYEQYFGPGTRLTVT.

This chain joins TRBV12-3 or TRBV12-4 and TRBJ1-5; D remains unclear. The CDR3 runs to 16 residues. V shed 6 bases and J shed 0 bases, with 15 bases lying between them. The CDR3 loop reads CASSPPSRYSNQPQHF. As DNA, the CDR3 is TGTGCCAGCAGCCCCCCCAGCAGGTATAGCAATCAGCCCCAGCATTTT.

This clonotype turned up a few times. The chain employs TRBV6-5 and TRBJ1-1; 7 nucleotides line up with TRBD1. V trimming: 8 bases; J trimming: 4 bases; junction bases outside the gene matches: 4. Germline lookup yields CDR1 MNHEY and CDR2 SVGAGI. CDR3 length: 12 residues. This chain's CDR3 is CASGDRATEAFF. The CDR3 coding sequence is TGTGCCAGCGGTGACAGGGCCACTGAAGCTTTCTTT.

On this clonotype: This may be a read error: a much more frequent sequence differs by one nucleotide. V and J are TRBV7-9 and TRBJ1-1; TRBD1 matches 8 bases. CDR1 and CDR2 from the germline V gene are SEHNR and FQNEAQ (reference sequence). V trimming: 5 bases; J trimming: 3 bases; junction bases outside the gene matches: 2. The CDR3 contains 13 residues. Here the CDR3 DNA reads TGTGCCAGCAGCCGACAGGGGCACACTGAAGCTTTCTTT. Translated: CASSRQGHTEAFF. The whole variable domain, remainder taken from reference TRBV7-9 and TRBJ1-1, is DTGVSQNPRHKITKRGQNVTFRCDPISEHNRLYWYRQTLGQGPEFLTYFQNEAQLEKSRLLSDRFSAERPKGSFSTLEIQRTEQGDSAMYLCASSRQGHTEAFFGQGTRLTVV.

The V gene is TRBV25-1, the J gene TRBJ1-1; 8 nucleotides align to TRBD1. The CDR3 consists of 16 residues. The germline gives CDR1 MGHDK, CDR2 SYGVNS. V lost 10 bases and J lost 4; bases outside the gene matches: 17. The CDR3 DNA sequence: TGTGCCACCTCTAGCCTTGTGAATACAGGGGGCACTGAAGCTTTCTTT. Translation gives CATSSLVNTGGTEAFF.

This clonotype has just a few counts. The V gene is TRBV14, the J gene TRBJ2-7; 11 bases agree with TRBD2. The CDR3 spans 17 residues. Germline loops: CDR1 SGHDN, CDR2 FVKESK. Trimming cost V 4 bases and J 3 bases; bases outside gene matches: 11. The CDR3 is CASSLATTGTSGYEQYF. CDR3 coding DNA: TGTGCCAGCAGCCTTGCTACTACCGGGACTAGCGGCTACGAGCAGTACTTC. Full variable domain (remainder filled in from reference TRBV14 and TRBJ2-7): EAGVTQFPSHSVIEKGQTVTLRCDPISGHDNLYWYRRVMGKEIKFLLHFVKESKQDESGMPNNRFLAERTGGTYSTLKVQPAELEDSGVYFCASSLATTGTSGYEQYFGPGTRLTVT.

The table lists this clonotype with a count of one. This chain connects TRBV6-5 to TRBJ2-3; TRBD1 matches 9 bases. The CDR3 extends over 15 amino acids. V was pared by 10 bases and J by 2 bases, with 10 bases of the junction left unmatched. The germline CDR1 and CDR2 sequences are MNHEY and SVGAGI. CDR3 sequence: CATTGTGGTTDTQYF. The CDR3 DNA reads as TGTGCCACCACGGGCACAGGGGGCACCACAGATACGCAGTATTTT.

The gene calls are TRBV5-5 and TRBJ2-1, with D possibly TRBD2 on 6 matching bases. CDR1 is SGHKS, CDR2 YYEKEE, per germline (reference sequence). The CDR3 is made up of 14 amino acids. The V end was cut by 6 bases, the J end by 5 bases, with 15 bases between. CDR3 DNA sequence: TGTGCCAGCACCTCCCACGGGGGTGACAATGAGCAGTTCTTC. Its protein product is CASTSHGGDNEQFF.

The chain has TRBV2 and TRBJ2-3; D gene unclear. This CDR3 spans 14 amino acids. With 1 base removed from V and 4 bases from J, the gap between germline ends came to 9 bases. The germline CDR1 and CDR2 sequences are SNHLY and FYNNEI. This CDR3 is CASSEVVVADTQYF. The CDR3, as DNA: TGTGCCAGCAGTGAAGTGGTTGTCGCAGATACGCAGTATTTT.

V and J are TRBV19 and TRBJ2-5; 7 bases match TRBD2. V shed 5 bases, J shed 5 bases, and the junction held 11 bases outside the gene matches. Germline V gene sequence: CDR1 LNHDA, CDR2 SQIVND (reference sequence). The CDR3 length is 15 residues. Here the CDR3 reads CASSGRGAGRETQYF. CDR3 in DNA: TGTGCCAGTAGTGGTCGGGGAGCGGGGCGGGAGACCCAGTACTTC.

The rearrangement uses TRBV4-1 and TRBJ2-2, with D possibly matching TRBD1 (5 bases). Trimming pared 3 bases from V and 6 bases from J, leaving 11 bases between. Per the germline V gene, CDR1 is MGHRA and CDR2 is YSYEKL. This CDR3 has 14 residues. The CDR3 nucleotides are TGCGCCAGCAGCCACATGGACACGGCCGGGGAGCTGTTTTTT. Its translation is CASSHMDTAGELFF.

This clonotype was recorded a few times. The chain employs TRBV4-2 and TRBJ2-1; weak D call: TRBD2 (5 bases). V was clipped by 1 base and J by 0 bases, with 13 bases between them. The germline CDR1 and CDR2 sequences are LGHNA and YNFKEQ. This CDR3 region has 17 residues. In nucleotides, the CDR3 is TGTGCCAGCAGCCAAGGAGAGCGGCCCAGCTCCTACAATGAGCAGTTCTTC. Translation gives CASSQGERPSSYNEQFF.

The chain combines TRBV18 with TRBJ2-3; no definite D call. Germline CDR1 and CDR2: KGHSH and LQKENI. The CDR3 is 14 residues long. The V gene lost 3 bases and the J gene lost 0 bases, with 7 bases spanning the gap. This CDR3 is CASSPKDSTDTQYF. The CDR3 DNA follows: TGTGCCAGCTCACCGAAAGACAGCACAGATACGCAGTATTTT.

The chain recombines TRBV15 with TRBJ2-7, with unresolved D. Trimming pared 0 bases from V and 5 bases from J, leaving 8 bases between. The germline V gene has CDR1 LNHNV and CDR2 YYDKDF (reference sequence). The CDR3 has 13 residues. The CDR3 DNA reads as TGTGCCACCAGCAGAGATTGGCTCAACGAGCAGTACTTC. It yields the protein CATSRDWLNEQYF.

This chain's CDR3 is CASRGHQQGTGELFF. The CDR3 DNA sequence: TGTGCCAGTAGAGGCCACCAACAGGGGACCGGGGAGCTGTTTTTT. This chain links TRBV19 with TRBJ2-2; 7 nucleotides match TRBD1. The CDR3 runs to 15 residues. Germline CDR1 and CDR2: LNHDA and SQIVND (reference sequence). Trimming took 6 bases from V and 5 from J; bases not matched to a gene: 9.